The 5 T cell receptor beta chains in this list originate from one sample, sequenced in a study of blood T cell repertoires in COVID-19. TCRdb keeps only in-frame clones here, not all; method: immunoSEQ multiplex PCR. Found here are roughly 200,000 clones, 80% to 85% of them singletons; the top ten hold roughly 8.2%. The specimen was peripheral blood. Every receptor here comes from an elderly woman with COVID-19, enrolled during active disease.

The chain recombines TRBV27 with TRBJ1-2; 8 bases fit TRBD1. V lost 4 bases to trimming and J lost 5 bases; unmatched junction nucleotides: 6. The CDR3 is 14 residues long. Germline V CDR1 and CDR2: MNHEY, SMNVEV (reference sequence). The CDR3 region is CASSWDRLGYGYTF. The DNA for the CDR3 is TGTGCCAGCAGTTGGGACAGGCTCGGATATGGCTACACCTTC.

Comment on this clone: Other nucleotide sequences in the sample specify the same CDR3. V and J are TRBV18 and TRBJ1-1; D unclear. The ends were cut back, 6 bases at V and 0 bases at J, with 8 bases in the middle. The CDR3 sequence is 13 residues long. CDR1 KGHSH and CDR2 LQKENI come from the germline V gene. CDR3 region: CASSPAVNTEAFF. Here the CDR3 DNA reads TGTGCCAGCTCTCCTGCGGTGAACACTGAAGCTTTCTTT. Full variable domain (remainder filled in from reference TRBV18 and TRBJ1-1): NAGVMQNPRHLVRRRGQEARLRCSPMKGHSHVYWYRQLPEEGLKFMVYLQKENIIDESGMPKERFSAEFPKEGPSILRIQQVVRGDSAAYFCASSPAVNTEAFFGQGTRLTVV.

The V gene is TRBV30, the J gene TRBJ1-4, with a weak D call TRBD1 (6 bases). This CDR3 spans 15 amino acids. Germline CDR1 and CDR2: GTSNPN and SVGIG (reference sequence). Trimming pared 0 bases from V and 10 bases from J, leaving 18 bases between. The CDR3 DNA follows: TGTGCCTGGAGTGTAATACAGGGCGGAAGGATAAAACTGTTTTTT. Translated: CAWSVIQGGRIKLFF.

The gene calls are TRBV21-1 and TRBJ1-1; the D call in the table, TRBD1, was not verified against the DNA. TRBV21-1 is a recognized pseudogene. This CDR3 region has 16 residues. CDR3: CASSKGQGQGDTEAFF. CDR3 in DNA: TGTGCCAGCAGCAAAGGGCAGGGGCAAGGGGACACTGAAGCTTTCTTT.

The rearrangement links TRBV28 to TRBJ2-4, with D maybe TRBD1 (7 bases). The CDR3 contains 15 residues. Germline loops: CDR1 MDHEN, CDR2 SYDVKM. The V gene lost 5 bases and the J gene lost 3 bases, with 14 bases spanning the gap. In DNA, the CDR3 is TGTGCCAGCAGTCAGGCAGGGGGGAGCAAAAACATTCAGTACTTC. It translates to CASSQAGGSKNIQYF.